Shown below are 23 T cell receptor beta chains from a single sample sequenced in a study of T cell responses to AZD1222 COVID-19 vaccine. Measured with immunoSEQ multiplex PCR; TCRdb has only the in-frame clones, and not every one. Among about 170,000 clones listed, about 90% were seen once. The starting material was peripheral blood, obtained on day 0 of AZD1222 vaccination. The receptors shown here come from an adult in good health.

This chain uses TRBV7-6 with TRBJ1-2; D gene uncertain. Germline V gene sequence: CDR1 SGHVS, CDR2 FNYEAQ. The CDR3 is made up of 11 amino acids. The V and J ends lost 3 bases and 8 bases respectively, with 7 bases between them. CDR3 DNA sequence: TGTGCCAGCAGCTTGTTGGGAGGCTACACCTTC. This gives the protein CASSLLGGYTF.

For the CDR3, the DNA is TGTGCCAGCAGCCCGAGACAGGGGTTGAACACTGAAGCTTTCTTT. Translating gives CASSPRQGLNTEAFF. The rearrangement uses TRBV9 and TRBJ1-1; TRBD1 aligns across 8 bases. Looked up from germline, CDR1 is SGDLS and CDR2 is YYNGEE. There are 15 residues in the CDR3. V was pared by 4 bases and J by 0 bases, with 5 bases of the junction left unmatched.

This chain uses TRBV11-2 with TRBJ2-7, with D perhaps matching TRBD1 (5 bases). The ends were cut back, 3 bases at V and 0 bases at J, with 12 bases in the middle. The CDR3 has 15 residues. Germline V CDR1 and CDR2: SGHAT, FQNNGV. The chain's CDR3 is CASSFVTGASYEQYF. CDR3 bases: TGTGCCAGCAGCTTTGTAACAGGCGCCTCCTACGAGCAGTACTTC.

The CDR3 region has the DNA TGTGCCAGCAGCATTAGGACTAGAAGCACAGATACGCAGTATTTT. Protein sequence: CASSIRTRSTDTQYF. The chain links TRBV7-2 to TRBJ2-3, with 7 bases matching TRBD2. CDR3 length: 15 amino acids. CDR1 and CDR2 (germline): SGHTA, FQGNSA. J gave up 0 bases and V 5 bases, and 5 bases lay outside the gene matches.

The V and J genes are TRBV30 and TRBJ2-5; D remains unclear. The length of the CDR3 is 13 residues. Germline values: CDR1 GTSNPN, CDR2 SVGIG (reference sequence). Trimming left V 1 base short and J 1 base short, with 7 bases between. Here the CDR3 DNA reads TGTGCCTGGAGTGGTATAGTCCAAGAGACCCAGTACTTC. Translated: CAWSGIVQETQYF.

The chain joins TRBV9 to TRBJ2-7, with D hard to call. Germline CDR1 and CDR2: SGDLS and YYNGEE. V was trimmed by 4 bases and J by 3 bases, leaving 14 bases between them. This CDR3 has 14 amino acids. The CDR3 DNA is TGTGCCAGCAGCCCCCCAACCGCCTACTACGAGCAGTACTTC. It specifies CASSPPTAYYEQYF. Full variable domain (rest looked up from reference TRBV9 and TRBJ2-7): DSGVTQTPKHLITATGQRVTLRCSPRSGDLSVYWYQQSLDQGLQFLIQYYNGEERAKGNILERFSAQQFPDLHSELNLSSLELGDSALYFCASSPPTAYYEQYFGPGTRLTVT.

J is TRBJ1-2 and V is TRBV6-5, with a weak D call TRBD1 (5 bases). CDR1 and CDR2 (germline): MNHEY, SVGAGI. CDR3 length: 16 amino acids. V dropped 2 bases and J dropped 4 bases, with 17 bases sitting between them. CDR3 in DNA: TGTGCCAGCAGTTACGGGGACGGTCGGTCGGTCTATGGCTACACCTTC. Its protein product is CASSYGDGRSVYGYTF.

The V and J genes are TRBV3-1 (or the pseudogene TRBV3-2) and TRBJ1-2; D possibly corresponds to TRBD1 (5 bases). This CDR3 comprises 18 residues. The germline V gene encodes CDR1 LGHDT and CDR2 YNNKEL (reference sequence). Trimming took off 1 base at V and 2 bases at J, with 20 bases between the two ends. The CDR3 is CASSQVIGMTGRNYGYTF. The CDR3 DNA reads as TGTGCCAGCAGCCAAGTAATAGGCATGACGGGGCGAAACTATGGCTACACCTTC.

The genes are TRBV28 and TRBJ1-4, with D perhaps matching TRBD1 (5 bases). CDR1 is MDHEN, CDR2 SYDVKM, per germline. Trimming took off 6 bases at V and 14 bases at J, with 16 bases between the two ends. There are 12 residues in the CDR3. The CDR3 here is CASSPLLGTLFF. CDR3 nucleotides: TGTGCCAGCAGCCCACTCCTGGGGACTCTGTTTTTT. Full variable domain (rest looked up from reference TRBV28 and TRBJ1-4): DVKVTQSSRYLVKRTGEKVFLECVQDMDHENMFWYRQDPGLGLRLIYFSYDVKMKEKGDIPEGYSVSREKKERFSLILESASTNQTSMYLCASSPLLGTLFFGSGTQLSVL.

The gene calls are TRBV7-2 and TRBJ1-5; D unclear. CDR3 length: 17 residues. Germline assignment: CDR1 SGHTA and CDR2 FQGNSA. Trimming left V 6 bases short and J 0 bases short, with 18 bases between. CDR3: CASRVGAGSYSNQPQHF. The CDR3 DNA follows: TGTGCCAGCAGAGTCGGAGCAGGCTCATATAGCAATCAGCCCCAGCATTTT.

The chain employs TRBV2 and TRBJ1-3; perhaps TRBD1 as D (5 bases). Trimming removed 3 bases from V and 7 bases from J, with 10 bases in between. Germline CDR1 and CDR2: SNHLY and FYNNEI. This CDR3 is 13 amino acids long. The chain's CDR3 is CASSDRVRNTIYF. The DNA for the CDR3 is TGTGCCAGCAGTGACAGGGTACGGAACACCATATATTTT.

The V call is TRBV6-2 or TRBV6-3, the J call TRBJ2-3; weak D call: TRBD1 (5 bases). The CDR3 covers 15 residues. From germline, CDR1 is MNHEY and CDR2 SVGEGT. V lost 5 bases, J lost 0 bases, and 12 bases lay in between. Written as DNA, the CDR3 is TGTGCCAGCAGTCTCAGGGATCGTAGCACAGATACGCAGTATTTT. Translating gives CASSLRDRSTDTQYF.

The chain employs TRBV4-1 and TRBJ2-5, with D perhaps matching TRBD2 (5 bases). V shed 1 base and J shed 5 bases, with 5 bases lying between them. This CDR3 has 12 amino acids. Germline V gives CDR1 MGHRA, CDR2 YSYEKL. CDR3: CASSQAGETQYF. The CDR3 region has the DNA TGCGCCAGCAGCCAAGCGGGGGAGACCCAGTACTTC.

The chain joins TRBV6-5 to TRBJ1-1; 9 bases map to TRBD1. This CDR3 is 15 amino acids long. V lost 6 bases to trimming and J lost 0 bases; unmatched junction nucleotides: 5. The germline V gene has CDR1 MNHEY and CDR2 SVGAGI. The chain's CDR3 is CASSMGQGLNTEAFF. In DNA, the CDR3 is TGTGCCAGCAGCATGGGACAGGGTTTGAACACTGAAGCTTTCTTT.

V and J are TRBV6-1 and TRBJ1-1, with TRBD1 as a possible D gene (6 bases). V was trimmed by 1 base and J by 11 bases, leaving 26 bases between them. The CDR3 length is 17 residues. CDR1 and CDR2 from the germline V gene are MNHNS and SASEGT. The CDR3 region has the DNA TGTGCCAGCAGTGAAGTGAGAGGGACAAACCCAAGGGCATTGGCTTTCTTT. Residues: CASSEVRGTNPRALAFF.

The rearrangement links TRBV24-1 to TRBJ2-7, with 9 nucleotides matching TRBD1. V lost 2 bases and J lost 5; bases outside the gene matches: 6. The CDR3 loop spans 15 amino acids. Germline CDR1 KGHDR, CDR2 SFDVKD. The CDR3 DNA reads TGTGCCACCAGTGATTACAGGGGGCGCCGGGACGAGCAGTACTTC. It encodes CATSDYRGRRDEQYF.

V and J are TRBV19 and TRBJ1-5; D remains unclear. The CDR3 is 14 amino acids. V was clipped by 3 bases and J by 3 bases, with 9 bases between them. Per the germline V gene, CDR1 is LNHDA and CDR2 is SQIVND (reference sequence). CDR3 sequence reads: CASSINSPNQPQHF. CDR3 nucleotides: TGTGCCAGTAGTATTAACAGCCCCAATCAGCCCCAGCATTTT.

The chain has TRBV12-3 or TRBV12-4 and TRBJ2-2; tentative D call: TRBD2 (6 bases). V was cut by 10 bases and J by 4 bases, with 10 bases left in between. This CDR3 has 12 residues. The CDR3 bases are TGTGCCACCCGGGGGAGCACCGGGGAGCTGTTTTTT. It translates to CATRGSTGELFF.

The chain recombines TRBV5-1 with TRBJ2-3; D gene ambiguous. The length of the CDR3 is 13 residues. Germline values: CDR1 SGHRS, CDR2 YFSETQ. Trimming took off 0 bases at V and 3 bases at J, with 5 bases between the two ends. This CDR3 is CASSLAGTDTQYF. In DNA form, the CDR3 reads TGCGCCAGCAGCTTGGCCGGTACAGATACGCAGTATTTT.

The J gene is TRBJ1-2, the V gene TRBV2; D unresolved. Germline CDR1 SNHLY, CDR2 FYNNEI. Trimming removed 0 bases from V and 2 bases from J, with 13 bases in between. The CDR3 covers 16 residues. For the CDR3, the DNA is TGTGCCAGCAGTGAAGCGCTTACGGGAACCAACTATGGCTACACCTTC. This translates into CASSEALTGTNYGYTF.

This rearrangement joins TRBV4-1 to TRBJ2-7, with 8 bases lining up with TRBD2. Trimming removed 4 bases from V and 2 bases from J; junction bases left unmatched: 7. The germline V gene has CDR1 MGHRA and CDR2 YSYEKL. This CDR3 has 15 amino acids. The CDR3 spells CASSPRSGSPYEQYF. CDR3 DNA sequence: TGCGCCAGCAGCCCCCGGAGCGGGAGCCCCTACGAGCAGTACTTC.

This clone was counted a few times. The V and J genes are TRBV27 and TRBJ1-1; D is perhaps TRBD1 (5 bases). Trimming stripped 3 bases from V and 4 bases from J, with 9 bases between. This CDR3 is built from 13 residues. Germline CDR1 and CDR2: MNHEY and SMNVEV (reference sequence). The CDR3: CASSLLGVTEAFF. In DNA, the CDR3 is TGTGCCAGCAGTTTGCTAGGGGTCACTGAAGCTTTCTTT.

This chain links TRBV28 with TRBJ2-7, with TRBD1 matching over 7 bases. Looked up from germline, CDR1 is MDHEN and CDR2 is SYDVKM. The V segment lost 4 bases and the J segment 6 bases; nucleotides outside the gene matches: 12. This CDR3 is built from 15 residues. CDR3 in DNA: TGTGCCAGCAGTTCCTCGCACAGGGGAAGTCGCGAGCAGTACTTC. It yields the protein CASSSSHRGSREQYF.